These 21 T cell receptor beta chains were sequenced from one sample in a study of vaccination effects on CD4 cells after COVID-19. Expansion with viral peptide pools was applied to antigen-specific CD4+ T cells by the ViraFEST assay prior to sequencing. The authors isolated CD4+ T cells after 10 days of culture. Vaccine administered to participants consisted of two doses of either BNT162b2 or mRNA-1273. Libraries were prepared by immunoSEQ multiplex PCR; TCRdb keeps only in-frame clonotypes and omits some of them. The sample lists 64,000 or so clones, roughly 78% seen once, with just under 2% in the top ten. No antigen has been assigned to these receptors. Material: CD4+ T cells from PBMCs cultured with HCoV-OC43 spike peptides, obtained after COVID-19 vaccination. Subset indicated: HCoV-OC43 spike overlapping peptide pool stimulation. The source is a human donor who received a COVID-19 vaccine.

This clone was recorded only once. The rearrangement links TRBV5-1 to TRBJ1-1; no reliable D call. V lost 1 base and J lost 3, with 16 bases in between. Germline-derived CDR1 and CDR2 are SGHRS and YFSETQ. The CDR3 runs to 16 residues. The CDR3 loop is CASSLSLARGDTEAFF. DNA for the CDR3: TGCGCCAGCAGCTTGTCCCTGGCGAGAGGAGACACTGAAGCTTTCTTT.

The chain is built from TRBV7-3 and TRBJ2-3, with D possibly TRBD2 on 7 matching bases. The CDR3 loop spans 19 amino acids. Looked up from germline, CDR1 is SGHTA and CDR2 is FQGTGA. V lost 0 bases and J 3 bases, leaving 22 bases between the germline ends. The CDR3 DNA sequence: TGTGCCAGCAGCTTAACTGCTTTATCGGGGGGCGGTGGTACAGATACGCAGTATTTT. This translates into CASSLTALSGGGGTDTQYF.

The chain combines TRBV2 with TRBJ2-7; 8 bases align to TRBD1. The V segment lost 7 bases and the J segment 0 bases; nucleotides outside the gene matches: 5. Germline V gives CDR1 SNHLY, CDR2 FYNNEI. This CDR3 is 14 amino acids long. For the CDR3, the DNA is TGTGCCAGCAAGGGACAGGAGTCCTCCTACGAGCAGTACGTC. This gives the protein CASKGQESSYEQYV.

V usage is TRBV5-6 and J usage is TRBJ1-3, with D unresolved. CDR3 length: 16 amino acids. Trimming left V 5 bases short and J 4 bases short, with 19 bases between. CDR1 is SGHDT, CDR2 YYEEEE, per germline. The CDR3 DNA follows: TGTGCCAGCAGTGTAAGGGTCTCACTCGTGGGAAACACCATATATTTT. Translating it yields CASSVRVSLVGNTIYF.

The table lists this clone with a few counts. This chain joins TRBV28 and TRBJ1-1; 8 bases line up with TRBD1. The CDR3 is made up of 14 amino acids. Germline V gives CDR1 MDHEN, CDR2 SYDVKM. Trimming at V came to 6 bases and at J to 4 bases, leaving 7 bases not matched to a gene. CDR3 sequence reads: CASSPNRGSTEAFF. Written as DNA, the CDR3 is TGTGCCAGCAGCCCCAACAGGGGGAGCACTGAAGCTTTCTTT.

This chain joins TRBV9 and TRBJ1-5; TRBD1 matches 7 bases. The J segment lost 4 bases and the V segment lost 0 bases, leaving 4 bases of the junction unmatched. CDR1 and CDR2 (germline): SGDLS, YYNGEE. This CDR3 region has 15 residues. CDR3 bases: TGTGCCAGCAGCGTAGGACAGGGCCCGAATCAGCCCCAGCATTTT. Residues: CASSVGQGPNQPQHF.

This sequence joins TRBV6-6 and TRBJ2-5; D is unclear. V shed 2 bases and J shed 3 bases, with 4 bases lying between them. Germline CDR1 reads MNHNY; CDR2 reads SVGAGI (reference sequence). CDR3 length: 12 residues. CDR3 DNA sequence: TGTGCCAGCAGTTACGTGGAAGAGACCCAGTACTTC. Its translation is CASSYVEETQYF.

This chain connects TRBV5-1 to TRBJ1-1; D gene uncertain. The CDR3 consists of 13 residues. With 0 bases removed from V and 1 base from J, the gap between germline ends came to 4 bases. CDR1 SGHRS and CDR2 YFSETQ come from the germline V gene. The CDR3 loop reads CASSLVPNTEAFF. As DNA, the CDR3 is TGCGCCAGCAGCTTGGTTCCGAACACTGAAGCTTTCTTT.

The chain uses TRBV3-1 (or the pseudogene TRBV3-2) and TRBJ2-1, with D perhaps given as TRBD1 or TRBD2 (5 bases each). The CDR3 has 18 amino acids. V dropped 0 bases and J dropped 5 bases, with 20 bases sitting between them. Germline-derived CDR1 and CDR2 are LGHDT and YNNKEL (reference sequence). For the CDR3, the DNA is TGTGCCAGCAGCCAAGATCAGGGAGCTCCCCGGGTCGACAATGAGCAGTTCTTC. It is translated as CASSQDQGAPRVDNEQFF.

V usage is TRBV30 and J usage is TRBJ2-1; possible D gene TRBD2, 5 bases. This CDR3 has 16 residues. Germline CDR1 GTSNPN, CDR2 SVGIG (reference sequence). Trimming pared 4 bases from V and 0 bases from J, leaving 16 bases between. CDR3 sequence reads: CAWNKRASSSYNEQFF. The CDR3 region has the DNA TGTGCCTGGAATAAGAGGGCCTCAAGCTCCTACAATGAGCAGTTCTTC.

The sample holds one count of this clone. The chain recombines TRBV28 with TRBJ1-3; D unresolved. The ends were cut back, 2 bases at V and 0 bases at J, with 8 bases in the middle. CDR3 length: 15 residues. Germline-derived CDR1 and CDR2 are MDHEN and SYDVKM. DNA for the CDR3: TGTGCCAGCAGTTTAGCAGGTCTCTCTGGAAACACCATATATTTT. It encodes CASSLAGLSGNTIYF.

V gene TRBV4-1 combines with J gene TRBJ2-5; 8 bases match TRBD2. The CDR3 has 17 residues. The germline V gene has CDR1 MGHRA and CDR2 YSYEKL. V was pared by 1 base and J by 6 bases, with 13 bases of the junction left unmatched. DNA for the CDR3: TGCGCCAGCAGCCAAGTCTCCGGGGGGGCCTTACGTAAGACCCAGTACTTC. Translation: CASSQVSGGALRKTQYF.

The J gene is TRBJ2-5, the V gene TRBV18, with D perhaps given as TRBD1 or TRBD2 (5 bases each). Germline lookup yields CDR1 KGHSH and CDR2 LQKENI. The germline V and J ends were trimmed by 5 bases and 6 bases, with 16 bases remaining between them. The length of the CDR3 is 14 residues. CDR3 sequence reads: CASSDGTDGKTQYF. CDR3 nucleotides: TGTGCCAGCTCAGACGGGACCGACGGGAAGACCCAGTACTTC.

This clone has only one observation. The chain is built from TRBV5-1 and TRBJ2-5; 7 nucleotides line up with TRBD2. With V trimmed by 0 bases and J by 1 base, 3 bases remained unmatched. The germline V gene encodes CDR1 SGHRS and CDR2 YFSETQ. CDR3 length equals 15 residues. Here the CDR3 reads CASSLGGEGQETQYF. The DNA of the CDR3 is TGCGCCAGCAGCTTGGGGGGGGAGGGCCAAGAGACCCAGTACTTC.

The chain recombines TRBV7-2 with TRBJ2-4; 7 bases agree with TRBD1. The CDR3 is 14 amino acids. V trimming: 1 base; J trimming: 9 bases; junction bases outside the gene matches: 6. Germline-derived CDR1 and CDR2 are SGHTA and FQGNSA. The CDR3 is CASSLEPQGSIQYF. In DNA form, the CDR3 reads TGTGCCAGCAGCTTAGAACCACAGGGGAGCATTCAGTACTTC.

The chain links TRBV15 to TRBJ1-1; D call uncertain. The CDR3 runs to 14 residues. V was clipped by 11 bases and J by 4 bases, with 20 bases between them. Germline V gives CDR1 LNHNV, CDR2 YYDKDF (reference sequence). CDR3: CAAKTGVGGTEAFF. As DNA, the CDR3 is TGTGCCGCCAAAACCGGTGTGGGCGGCACTGAAGCTTTCTTT.

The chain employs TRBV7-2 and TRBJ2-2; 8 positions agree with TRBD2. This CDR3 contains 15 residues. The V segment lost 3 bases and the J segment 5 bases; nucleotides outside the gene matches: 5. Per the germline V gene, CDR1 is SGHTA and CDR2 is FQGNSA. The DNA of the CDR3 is TGTGCCAGCAGCTTTGTCGGACTAGCAACCGGGGAGCTGTTTTTT. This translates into CASSFVGLATGELFF. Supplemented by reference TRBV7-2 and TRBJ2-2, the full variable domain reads GAGVSQSPSNKVTEKGKDVELRCDPISGHTALYWYRQSLGQGLEFLIYFQGNSAPDKSGLPSDRFSAERTGGSVSTLTIQRTQQEDSAVYLCASSFVGLATGELFFGEGSRLTVL.

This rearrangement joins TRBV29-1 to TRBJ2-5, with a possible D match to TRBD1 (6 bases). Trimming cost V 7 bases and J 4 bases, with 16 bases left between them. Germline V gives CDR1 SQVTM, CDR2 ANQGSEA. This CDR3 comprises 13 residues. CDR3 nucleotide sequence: TGCAGCGGGGTTCCAGGGGCCGGAGAGACCCAGTACTTC. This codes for CSGVPGAGETQYF.

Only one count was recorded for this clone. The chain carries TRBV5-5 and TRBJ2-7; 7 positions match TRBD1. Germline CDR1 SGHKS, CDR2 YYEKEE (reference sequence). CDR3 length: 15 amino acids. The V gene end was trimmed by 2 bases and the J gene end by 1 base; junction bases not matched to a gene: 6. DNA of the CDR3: TGTGCCAGCAGCTTTTTGGACAGGACTTCCTACGAGCAGTACGTC. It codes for CASSFLDRTSYEQYV.

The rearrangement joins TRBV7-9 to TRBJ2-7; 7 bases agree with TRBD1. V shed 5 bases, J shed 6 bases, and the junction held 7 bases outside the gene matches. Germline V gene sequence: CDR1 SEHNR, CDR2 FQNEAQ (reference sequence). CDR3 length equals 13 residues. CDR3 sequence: CASSPRQGREQYV. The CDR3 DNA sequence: TGTGCCAGCAGCCCCAGACAGGGTCGCGAGCAGTACGTC.

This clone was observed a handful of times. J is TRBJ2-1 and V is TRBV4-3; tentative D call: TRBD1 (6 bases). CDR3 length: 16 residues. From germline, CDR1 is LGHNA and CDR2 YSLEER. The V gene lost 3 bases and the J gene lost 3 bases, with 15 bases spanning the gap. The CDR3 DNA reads TGCGCCAGCAGCCAGTTTGGGGCGGACAGCTACAATGAGCAGTTCTTC. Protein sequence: CASSQFGADSYNEQFF.